This is a list of T cell receptor beta chains from one sample in a study of synovial regulatory T cells in juvenile arthritis. Generated by immunoSEQ multiplex PCR, the TCRdb table keeps only in-frame clones and is missing some. This listing includes around 8,000 clones. Sequencing was done on a sample of Treg cells from blood. Receptors were obtained from a donor aged 2-30 years with juvenile idiopathic arthritis. Each CDR3 is given with its conserved first and last residue. Fields, in order: clone size, J gene, V gene, CDR3 protein. A clone size is listed for some rows: how often the clone was seen (once, few, many), or a class if it is expanded.

.,TRBJ2-3,TRBV21-1,CASSFRGGCTDTQYF
medium-sized,TRBJ1-2,TRBV28,CASSTISGDSYGYTF
medium-sized,TRBJ1-3,TRBV2,CASSSRAHSGNTIYF
.,TRBJ2-3,TRBV15,CATSSVITTDTQYF
medium-sized,TRBJ1-5,TRBV2,CASSEWSGMRPQHF
.,TRBJ2-7,TRBV7-2,CASSLRRAAYEQYF
.,TRBJ1-5,TRBV2,CASSEQAFNQPQHF
.,TRBJ2-5,TRBV4-2,CASSHLGETQYF
.,TRBJ1-2,TRBV28,CASSLISRINYGYTF
.,TRBJ1-1,TRBV18,CASSRKPQATYTEAFF
.,TRBJ2-3,TRBV5-1,CASSLAAGTDTQYF
.,TRBJ1-1,TRBV28,CASSPGYDTEAFF
.,TRBJ2-1,TRBV21-1,CASSPPVGGSLHNEQFF
medium-sized,TRBJ2-2,TRBV19,CASSTGPRGAYAELFF
.,TRBJ2-3,TRBV11-1,CASSEDRGTADTQYF
.,TRBJ2-7,TRBV6-1,CASSAYQGRYYEQYF
.,TRBJ2-3,TRBV7-9,CASSSDSSSSTDTQYF
medium-sized,TRBJ2-7,TRBV7-6,CASSGQGNPYEQYF
medium-sized,TRBJ2-3,TRBV28,CASSKADTQYF
.,TRBJ1-3,TRBV5-8,CASSPAVGTWGGTIYF
.,TRBJ2-4,TRBV4-2,CASSQAGANLAKNIQYF
.,TRBJ2-5,TRBV27,CASGGQLQETQYF
.,TRBJ2-3,TRBV27,CASSSRGSSADTQYF
.,TRBJ1-3,TRBV7-9,CASSLDGLSGNTIYF
.,TRBJ1-2,TRBV6-6,CASSYSISSYGYTF
medium-sized,TRBJ1-1,TRBV18,CASSPQGQGASKAFF
.,TRBJ2-1,TRBV5-1,CASSPRVYNEQFF
.,TRBJ1-2,TRBV5-1,CASSLESVYTF
.,TRBJ2-1,TRBV6-1,CASSEAGADEQFF
.,TRBJ2-1,TRBV28,CASSFTAFNNEQFF
.,TRBJ1-2,TRBV7-9,CASSPPGAGGYTF
.,TRBJ1-1,TRBV6-5,CASSWGTEAFF
.,TRBJ2-6,TRBV7-2,CASSLVPSGTPGANVLTF
.,TRBJ2-7,TRBV11-2,CASSVKDRLVAEQYF
.,TRBJ1-2,TRBV9,CASSSGIYGYTF
.,TRBJ1-2,TRBV10-3,CAISESGQGITTF
.,TRBJ1-5,TRBV6-1,CASSGGGGYSNQPQHF
.,TRBJ2-1,TRBV7-9,CASSLDREVYEQFF
.,TRBJ2-1,TRBV15,CATSREGTSVLSSYNEQFF
.,TRBJ2-7,TRBV15,CATSRDHPGPKYF
.,TRBJ1-6,TRBV6-6,CASSYSSDLPLHF
.,TRBJ1-4,TRBV2,CASSLTGGPTNEKLFF
.,TRBJ2-1,TRBV2,CASSEVVNEQFF
.,TRBJ1-1,TRBV15,CATSRDPRKNTEAFF
.,TRBJ2-7,TRBV4-1,CASSPRDSRLHPTYEQYF
.,TRBJ2-5,TRBV4-1,CASSQKGAGGPQETQYF
.,TRBJ2-5,TRBV5-5,CASSPTDLEGVGETQYF
.,TRBJ2-7,TRBV28,CASRERGTTSPYEQYF
.,TRBJ2-5,TRBV7-3,CASSFGQGETQYF
.,TRBJ1-5,TRBV19,CASSSRRGRKLSNQPQHF
.,TRBJ1-1,TRBV7-2,CASSSQTGQEAFF